This T cell receptor beta chain appears in the sequencing data of a study of CD4 T cells in relation to SARS-CoV-2 and coronaviruses. Naive and memory CD4+ T cells were cultured with CEF, then survey-sequenced. Here immunoSEQ multiplex PCR was the method, and the copy in TCRdb shows in-frame clones only, minus some. Among some 40,000 clones, roughly 73% were seen once, and the ten largest hold roughly 20%. Note on this clone: Its antigen remains unknown.

In germline, CDR1 is SGHRS, CDR2 YFSETQ. The CDR3 has 17 amino acids. V dropped 4 bases and J dropped 0 bases, with 16 bases sitting between them. The rearrangement links TRBV5-1 to TRBJ2-2, with no clear D. The TCR sequence derives from an adult with COVID-19. The sequenced sample consisted of memory CD4+ T cells from PBMCs, cultured in vitro. CDR3 sequence (DNA): TGCGCCAGCAGCGAACGGAGCCAGGCGACGAACACCGGGGAGCTGTTTTTT. Protein sequence: CASSERSQATNTGELFF.